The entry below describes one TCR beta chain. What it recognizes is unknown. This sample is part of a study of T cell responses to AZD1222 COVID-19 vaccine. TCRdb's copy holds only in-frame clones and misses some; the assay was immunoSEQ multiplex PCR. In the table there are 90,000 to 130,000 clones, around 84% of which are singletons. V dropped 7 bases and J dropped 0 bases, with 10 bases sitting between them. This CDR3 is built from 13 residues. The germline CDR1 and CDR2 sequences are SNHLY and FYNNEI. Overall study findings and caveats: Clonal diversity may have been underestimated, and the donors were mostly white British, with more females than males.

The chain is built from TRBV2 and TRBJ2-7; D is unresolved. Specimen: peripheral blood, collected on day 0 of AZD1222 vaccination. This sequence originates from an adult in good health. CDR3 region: CASKGGFSYEQYF. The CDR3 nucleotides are TGTGCCAGCAAAGGCGGTTTCTCCTACGAGCAGTACTTC. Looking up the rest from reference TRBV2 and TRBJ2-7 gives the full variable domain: EPEVTQTPSHQVTQMGQEVILRCVPISNHLYFYWYRQILGQKVEFLVSFYNNEISEKSEIFDDQFSVERPDGSNFTLKIRSTKLEDSAMYFCASKGGFSYEQYFGPGTRLTVT.